The TCR beta chain under discussion was sequenced for a study of blood T cell repertoires in COVID-19. Study background: Sources were T cells, B-cell-depleted T cells, or PBMCs; the material itself was cDNA or gDNA.

In germline, CDR1 is SGHRS, CDR2 YFSETQ. The CDR3 consists of 12 residues. With V trimmed by 4 bases and J by 6 bases, 3 bases remained unmatched. The assay was immunoSEQ multiplex PCR, and TCRdb's table has in-frame clones only and misses some. The sample lists some 200,000 clones, about nine tenths occurring once. Participant age was about 18 to 89 years, and participants resided in 24 US areas. Cohort assignment relied on participant-reported clinical history. The gene calls are TRBV5-1 and TRBJ2-7; 8 nucleotides agree with TRBD1. Source material: PBMCs or T cells enriched from blood (not recorded which). The receptor was derived from a woman aged 40 to 50 with acute COVID-19. The CDR3 DNA reads TGCGCCAGCAGCCATGACAGGGGCGAGCAGTACTTC. It translates to CASSHDRGEQYF. Full variable domain (missing parts from reference TRBV5-1 and TRBJ2-7): KAGVTQTPRYLIKTRGQQVTLSCSPISGHRSVSWYQQTPGQGLQFLFEYFSETQRNKGNFPGRFSGRQFSNSRSEMNVSTLELGDSALYLCASSHDRGEQYFGPGTRLTVT.